This is a list of T cell receptor beta chains from one sample in a study of cytomegalovirus exposure and HLA in healthy donors. The table came from immunoSEQ multiplex PCR; TCRdb's copy has only in-frame clones and leaves some out. The table records under 200,000 clones, over 65% of them present only once. Sequenced input: PBMCs. The receptors were sampled from a man in his 60s in good health and CMV-seronegative. The CDR3 runs from the conserved cysteine through the conserved F or W. The D gene is left open where the match is weak. The size of a clone is reported for some rows only, either as once, few or many, or as a class for expanded clones.

clone size: once
D gene: TRBD1
J gene: TRBJ2-7
V gene: TRBV25-1
CDR3 DNA: TGTGCCAGCCTACTCCGAGGGACAGGGTACTACGAGCAGTACTTC
CDR3 protein: CASLLRGTGYYEQYF

clone size: -
D gene: TRBD1
J gene: TRBJ2-2
V gene: TRBV7-3
CDR3 DNA: TGTGCCAGCAGCTCCCTGGGACAGGGGATTGGGAACACCGGGGAGCTGTTTTTT
CDR3 protein: CASSSLGQGIGNTGELFF

clone size: -
D gene: TRBD2
J gene: TRBJ2-5
V gene: TRBV9
CDR3 DNA: TGTGCCAGCAGCGTAGGGATAGCGGGAACAGTCGAGACCCAGTACTTC
CDR3 protein: CASSVGIAGTVETQYF

clone size: -
D gene: -
J gene: TRBJ2-2
V gene: TRBV13
CDR3 DNA: TGTGCCAGCAGCGAGGGCACCGGGGAGCTGTTTTTT
CDR3 protein: CASSEGTGELFF

clone size: -
D gene: -
J gene: TRBJ2-2
V gene: TRBV7-9
CDR3 DNA: TGTGCCAGCAGCCCGTCAGGGTATCATACCGGGGAGCTGTTTTTT
CDR3 protein: CASSPSGYHTGELFF

clone size: -
D gene: -
J gene: TRBJ2-7
V gene: TRBV19
CDR3 DNA: TGTGCCAGTAGCAGAGGGCTTGAGCAGTACTTC
CDR3 protein: CASSRGLEQYF

clone size: few
D gene: -
J gene: TRBJ1-1
V gene: TRBV5-6
CDR3 DNA: TGTGCCAGCAGCTTGGCCGAATCCCCAGGCACTGAAGCTTTCTTT
CDR3 protein: CASSLAESPGTEAFF

clone size: -
D gene: TRBD2
J gene: TRBJ2-1
V gene: TRBV9
CDR3 DNA: TGTGCCAGCAGCGTAGGGCCCGGGACTAGCGGGCCCCATTTGGACAATGAGCAGTTCTTC
CDR3 protein: CASSVGPGTSGPHLDNEQFF

clone size: -
D gene: TRBD2
J gene: TRBJ2-2
V gene: TRBV7-3
CDR3 DNA: TGTGCCAGCAGCTTAAATAGCGGGAGGTTGACCGGGGAGCTGTTTTTT
CDR3 protein: CASSLNSGRLTGELFF

clone size: -
D gene: -
J gene: TRBJ1-2
V gene: TRBV7-8
CDR3 DNA: TGTGCCAGCAGCTTGGGACACAGAGACTATGGCTACACCTTC
CDR3 protein: CASSLGHRDYGYTF

clone size: -
D gene: -
J gene: TRBJ2-2
V gene: TRBV2
CDR3 DNA: TGTGCCAGCAGCCCGAGGGGGGGGGAGACCGGGGAGCTGTTTTTT
CDR3 protein: CASSPRGGETGELFF

clone size: -
D gene: TRBD2
J gene: TRBJ2-1
V gene: TRBV7-9
CDR3 DNA: TGTGCCAGCAGCTTAGGCGGGGGGGCCAGTTTCGTCAATGAGCAGTTCTTC
CDR3 protein: CASSLGGGASFVNEQFF

clone size: -
D gene: -
J gene: TRBJ2-6
V gene: TRBV7-9
CDR3 DNA: TGTGCCAGCAGCCAGGGCTCTGGGGCCAACGTCCTGACTTTC
CDR3 protein: CASSQGSGANVLTF

clone size: -
D gene: -
J gene: TRBJ2-6
V gene: TRBV30
CDR3 DNA: TGTGCCTGCCACCCACAGGGATCTGGGGCCAACGTCCTGACTTTC
CDR3 protein: CACHPQGSGANVLTF

clone size: -
D gene: -
J gene: TRBJ1-2
V gene: TRBV7-9
CDR3 DNA: TGTGCCAGCAGCTTAGTGTCGCAGGGTGGCGGCTACACCTTC
CDR3 protein: CASSLVSQGGGYTF

clone size: -
D gene: -
J gene: TRBJ1-3
V gene: TRBV19
CDR3 DNA: TGTGCCAGCTCAGCCAGGGTATCTGGAAACACCATATATTTT
CDR3 protein: CASSARVSGNTIYF

clone size: once
D gene: TRBD2
J gene: TRBJ2-7
V gene: TRBV27
CDR3 DNA: TGTGCCAGCAGATTAGCGGGAGAGTACGAGCAGTACTTC
CDR3 protein: CASRLAGEYEQYF

clone size: -
D gene: TRBD1
J gene: TRBJ1-2
V gene: TRBV28
CDR3 DNA: TGTGCCATCCCGGGACAGACTTCTAACTATGGCTACACCTTC
CDR3 protein: CAIPGQTSNYGYTF

clone size: few
D gene: TRBD2
J gene: TRBJ2-3
V gene: TRBV5-1
CDR3 DNA: TGCGCCAGCAGCCCACGACTAGCGGGGAACACAGATACGCAGTATTTT
CDR3 protein: CASSPRLAGNTDTQYF

clone size: -
D gene: -
J gene: TRBJ1-5
V gene: TRBV19
CDR3 DNA: TGTGCCAGTAATGACAGGAATAATCAGCCCCAGCATTTT
CDR3 protein: CASNDRNNQPQHF

clone size: -
D gene: TRBD2
J gene: TRBJ2-3
V gene: TRBV9
CDR3 DNA: TGTGCCAGCAGCGTAGCTACTAGCGGGCTATATAATACGCAGTATTTT
CDR3 protein: CASSVATSGLYNTQYF

clone size: few
D gene: -
J gene: TRBJ1-1
V gene: TRBV5-1
CDR3 DNA: TGCGCCAGCAGCCTCACGGGGGGGGTAACGAACACTGAAGCTTTCTTT
CDR3 protein: CASSLTGGVTNTEAFF

clone size: -
D gene: TRBD1
J gene: TRBJ2-1
V gene: TRBV10-3
CDR3 DNA: TGTGCCATCTCAGGGGGATCTTTTAATGAGCAGTTCTTC
CDR3 protein: CAISGGSFNEQFF

clone size: once
D gene: -
J gene: TRBJ1-2
V gene: TRBV15
CDR3 DNA: TGTGCCACCAGCAGAGACAGGGTCTATGGCTACACCTTC
CDR3 protein: CATSRDRVYGYTF

clone size: -
D gene: -
J gene: TRBJ1-2
V gene: TRBV6-1
CDR3 DNA: TGTGCCAGCAGTGAAGGAGCAGGGAGGAACTATGGCTACACCTTC
CDR3 protein: CASSEGAGRNYGYTF

clone size: -
D gene: TRBD1
J gene: TRBJ1-3
V gene: TRBV12-5
CDR3 DNA: TGTGCTAGTGGTTCCTACAGGGGGGATAGAAACACCATATATTTT
CDR3 protein: CASGSYRGDRNTIYF

clone size: -
D gene: -
J gene: TRBJ2-7
V gene: TRBV18
CDR3 DNA: TGTGCCAGCTCACCGACAGTCTCCTACGAGCAGTACTTC
CDR3 protein: CASSPTVSYEQYF

clone size: once
D gene: -
J gene: TRBJ2-7
V gene: TRBV5-1
CDR3 DNA: TGCGCCAGCAGCTCGGGGACTTTCTCCTACGAGCAGTACTTC
CDR3 protein: CASSSGTFSYEQYF

clone size: -
D gene: -
J gene: TRBJ2-7
V gene: TRBV28
CDR3 DNA: TGTGCCAGCAGCCACGATCAGGCCCTCCTCTACGAGCAGTACTTC
CDR3 protein: CASSHDQALLYEQYF

clone size: -
D gene: TRBD1
J gene: TRBJ2-6
V gene: TRBV19
CDR3 DNA: TGTGCCAGTAGTCCAGGGGGCACTGGGGCCAACGTCCTGACTTTC
CDR3 protein: CASSPGGTGANVLTF

clone size: -
D gene: TRBD1
J gene: TRBJ1-2
V gene: TRBV4-1
CDR3 DNA: TGCGCCAGCAGCCAATGGGTACAGGGGAACTATGGCTACACCTTC
CDR3 protein: CASSQWVQGNYGYTF

clone size: -
D gene: TRBD1
J gene: TRBJ2-2
V gene: TRBV7-9
CDR3 DNA: TGTGCCAGCAGAACTCCGGGACAGGGTACTCCCGGGGAGCTGTTTTTT
CDR3 protein: CASRTPGQGTPGELFF

clone size: -
D gene: TRBD1
J gene: TRBJ2-7
V gene: TRBV28
CDR3 DNA: TGTGCCAGCAGTGGGACAGGCAGCTACGAGCAGTACTTC
CDR3 protein: CASSGTGSYEQYF

clone size: few
D gene: TRBD1
J gene: TRBJ2-1
V gene: TRBV9
CDR3 DNA: TGTGCCAGCAGCGTAGCGGACAGGGGAGGATACAATGAGCAGTTCTTC
CDR3 protein: CASSVADRGGYNEQFF

clone size: -
D gene: TRBD2
J gene: TRBJ2-3
V gene: TRBV5-1
CDR3 DNA: TGCGCCAGCAGCACGGGACTAGCGGGGGGAAACCCTAGCACAGATACGCAGTATTTT
CDR3 protein: CASSTGLAGGNPSTDTQYF

clone size: -
D gene: -
J gene: TRBJ2-5
V gene: TRBV30
CDR3 DNA: TGTGCCTGGAGTGAGGGGCTTGGGTACCAAGAGACCCAGTACTTC
CDR3 protein: CAWSEGLGYQETQYF

clone size: -
D gene: -
J gene: TRBJ2-5
V gene: TRBV9
CDR3 DNA: TGTGCCAGCAGCGTAGGGGCAGGGCGAGAGACCCAGTACTTC
CDR3 protein: CASSVGAGRETQYF

clone size: -
D gene: -
J gene: TRBJ2-7
V gene: TRBV5-1
CDR3 DNA: TGCGCCAGCAGCCCTGTAGTGGGCTTCTCTGCCGAGCAGTACTTC
CDR3 protein: CASSPVVGFSAEQYF

clone size: -
D gene: -
J gene: TRBJ1-6
V gene: TRBV27
CDR3 DNA: TGTGCCAGCAGTATACGGGGGGGCTCCTATAATTCACCCCTCCACTTT
CDR3 protein: CASSIRGGSYNSPLHF

clone size: -
D gene: TRBD2
J gene: TRBJ2-1
V gene: TRBV9
CDR3 DNA: TGTGCCAGCAGCGAGGGTCCCGCGGGAGGGTTCCTCAATGAGCAGTTCTTC
CDR3 protein: CASSEGPAGGFLNEQFF

clone size: few
D gene: -
J gene: TRBJ2-4
V gene: TRBV5-6
CDR3 DNA: TGTGCCAGCAGCCCGACTGCCAAAAACATTCAGTACTTC
CDR3 protein: CASSPTAKNIQYF

clone size: -
D gene: TRBD2
J gene: TRBJ2-7
V gene: TRBV27
CDR3 DNA: TGTGCCAGCAGGCGGGAGAATCTACGAGACGAGCAGTACTTC
CDR3 protein: CASRRENLRDEQYF

clone size: -
D gene: TRBD1
J gene: TRBJ2-1
V gene: TRBV9
CDR3 DNA: TGTGCCAGCAGCAGCGGACAGGATAGGTTTTTGGATGAGCAGTTCTTC
CDR3 protein: CASSSGQDRFLDEQFF

clone size: -
D gene: TRBD1
J gene: TRBJ1-1
V gene: TRBV10-3
CDR3 DNA: TGTGCCATCAGTCCAGGGGGCACTGAAGCTTTCTTT
CDR3 protein: CAISPGGTEAFF

clone size: -
D gene: -
J gene: TRBJ2-7
V gene: TRBV7-9
CDR3 DNA: TGTGCCAGCAGCTTAGGGGTGGTGAACAGCGAGCAGTACTTC
CDR3 protein: CASSLGVVNSEQYF

clone size: -
D gene: TRBD2
J gene: TRBJ2-7
V gene: TRBV5-1
CDR3 DNA: TGCGCCAGCAGCGGGGGACTAGGCCCCAGCTCCTACGAGCAGTACTTC
CDR3 protein: CASSGGLGPSSYEQYF

clone size: -
D gene: -
J gene: TRBJ2-1
V gene: TRBV18
CDR3 DNA: TGTGCCAGCTCTATATCCAAAGGCAGGGACAATGAGCAGTTCTTC
CDR3 protein: CASSISKGRDNEQFF